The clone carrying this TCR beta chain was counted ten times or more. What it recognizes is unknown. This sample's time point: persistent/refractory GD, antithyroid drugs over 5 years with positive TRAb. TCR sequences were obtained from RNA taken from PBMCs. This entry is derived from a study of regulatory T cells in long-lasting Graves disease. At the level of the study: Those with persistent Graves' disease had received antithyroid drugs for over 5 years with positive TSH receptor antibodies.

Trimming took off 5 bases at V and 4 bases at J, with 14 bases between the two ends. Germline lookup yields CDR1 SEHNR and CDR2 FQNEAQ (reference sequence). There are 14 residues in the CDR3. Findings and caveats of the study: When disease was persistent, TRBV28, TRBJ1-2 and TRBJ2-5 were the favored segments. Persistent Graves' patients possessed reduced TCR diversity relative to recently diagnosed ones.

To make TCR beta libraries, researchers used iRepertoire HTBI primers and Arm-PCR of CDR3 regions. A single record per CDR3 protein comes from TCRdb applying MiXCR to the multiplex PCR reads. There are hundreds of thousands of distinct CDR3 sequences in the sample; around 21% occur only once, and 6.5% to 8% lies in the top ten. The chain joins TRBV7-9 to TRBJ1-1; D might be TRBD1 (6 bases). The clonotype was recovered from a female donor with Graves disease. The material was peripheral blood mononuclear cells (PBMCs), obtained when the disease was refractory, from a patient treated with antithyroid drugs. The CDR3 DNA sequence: TGTGCCAGCAGCCCGGGGGCGCTGGGCACTGAAGCTTTCTTT. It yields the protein CASSPGALGTEAFF. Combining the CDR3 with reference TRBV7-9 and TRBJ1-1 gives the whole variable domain DTGVSQNPRHKITKRGQNVTFRCDPISEHNRLYWYRQTLGQGPEFLTYFQNEAQLEKSRLLSDRFSAERPKGSFSTLEIQRTEQGDSAMYLCASSPGALGTEAFFGQGTRLTVV.